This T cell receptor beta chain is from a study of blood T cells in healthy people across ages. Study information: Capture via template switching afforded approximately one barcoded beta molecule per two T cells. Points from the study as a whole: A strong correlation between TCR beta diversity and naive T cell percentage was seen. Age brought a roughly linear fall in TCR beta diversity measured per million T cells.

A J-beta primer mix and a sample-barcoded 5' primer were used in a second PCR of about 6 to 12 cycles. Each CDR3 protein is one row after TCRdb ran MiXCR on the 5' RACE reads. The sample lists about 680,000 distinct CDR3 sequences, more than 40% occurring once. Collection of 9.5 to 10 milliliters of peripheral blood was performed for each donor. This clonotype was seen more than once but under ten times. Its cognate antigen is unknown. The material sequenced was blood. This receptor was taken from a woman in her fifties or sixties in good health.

Here the CDR3 DNA reads TGTGCCAGCAGTTTACGGACCTACTCCTACAATGAGCAGTTCTTC. It codes for CASSLRTYSYNEQFF. J is TRBJ2-1 and V is TRBV28; D call uncertain. Germline CDR1 MDHEN, CDR2 SYDVKM. The CDR3 is 15 amino acids. The V and J ends lost 2 bases and 0 bases respectively, with 8 bases between them.